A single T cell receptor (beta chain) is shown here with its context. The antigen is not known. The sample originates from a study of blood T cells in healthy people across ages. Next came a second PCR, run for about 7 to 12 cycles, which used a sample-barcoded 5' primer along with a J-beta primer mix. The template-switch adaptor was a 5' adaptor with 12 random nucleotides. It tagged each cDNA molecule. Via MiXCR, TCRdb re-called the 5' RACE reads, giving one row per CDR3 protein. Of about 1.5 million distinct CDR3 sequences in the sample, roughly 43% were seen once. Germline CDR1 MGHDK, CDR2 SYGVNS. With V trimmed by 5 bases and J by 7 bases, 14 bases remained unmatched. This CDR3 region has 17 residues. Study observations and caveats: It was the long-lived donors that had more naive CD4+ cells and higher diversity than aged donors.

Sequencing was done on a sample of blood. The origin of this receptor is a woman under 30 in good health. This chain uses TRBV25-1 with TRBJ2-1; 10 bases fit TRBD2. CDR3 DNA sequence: TGTGCCAGCAGTCAATCCGTCCTAGCGGGAGTGGTAAATGAGCAGTTCTTC. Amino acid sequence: CASSQSVLAGVVNEQFF.